This T cell receptor (beta chain) was obtained from a study of T cells in Graves' hyperthyroidism and ophthalmopathy. General study findings and limits: Ophthalmopathy prediction by the model preceded onset by a median roughly 6 months.

The germline CDR1 and CDR2 sequences are SGHVS and FNYEAQ. There are 14 residues in the CDR3. Trimming stripped 6 bases from V and 2 bases from J, with 11 bases between. The TCR beta CDR3 regions underwent amplification using RNA transcripts as the source. The HTBI primer set was used in a first-round RT-PCR of the TCR CDR3. MiXCR, applied by TCRdb to the multiplex PCR reads, yields one record per CDR3 protein. The data hold hundreds of thousands of distinct CDR3 sequences, with 45% observed a single time. This clonotype has ten or more counts. Its target is unknown. Sequencing was carried out using peripheral blood or thyroid tissue (not recorded which). The J gene is TRBJ1-5, the V gene TRBV7-6, with D uncertain. The sequence derives from an adult man with Graves' disease, either hyperthyroidism or ophthalmopathy (not recorded which). The CDR3 spells CASSLSFGNQPQHF. The CDR3 DNA follows: TGTGCCAGCAGTCTTAGCTTTGGCAATCAGCCCCAGCATTTT.